The text below deals with one T cell receptor beta chain. This clone was counted a single time. Its antigen remains unidentified. No qualities accompany the bases; no much larger clone lies one base away. This specimen's time point label, interpreted: cycle 2 day 1 (C2D1) of nivolumab. Every trial patient had relapsed following autologous stem cell transplantation, and prior brentuximab vedotin exposure was what differed among cohorts A, B and C. The trial cohort included more than 55 patients with relapsed/refractory classical Hodgkin lymphoma, and each patient had a best overall response of complete response, partial response or progressive disease. Single-agent nivolumab was administered to trial patients in the multi-cohort phase II CheckMate 205 trial. An independent review committee assessed best overall response by applying the 2007 International Working Group response criteria. Trial PBMCs were obtained immediately prior to nivolumab initiation (C1D1) and on therapy at cycle 2 day 1 and cycle 4 day 1. Peripheral blood was collected in 8 mL Vacutainer Cell Preparation Tubes, from which PBMCs were isolated by centrifugation and then cryopreserved.

This specimen belongs to a study of PD-1 blockade in classical Hodgkin lymphoma (dated by TCRdb to about 2020). Notes on the research overall: Nivolumab dosing was 3 mg/kg intravenously every 2 weeks, continuing until either disease progression or unacceptable toxicity. The study used CyTOF and TCR beta sequencing to define a peripheral blood immune signature of response to PD-1 blockade in classical Hodgkin lymphoma.

The Qiagen DNeasy kit was used to extract genomic DNA both from unsorted PBMCs and from the negatively selected CD4+ and CD8+ fractions. Using primers that anneal to V and J segments, immunoSEQ multiplex PCR amplified the TCR beta CDR3 regions. Amplification bias was minimized using a synthetic immune receptor repertoire, and residual bias was removed computationally after sequencing. In the paper's pipeline: Custom Python scripts were used to quantify repertoire diversity as the Shannon entropy index. Unsorted, CD4+ and CD8+ repertoires were analyzed separately, except in combined analyses where CD4+ and CD8+ sequences were merged in silico. Clonal expansion was defined as at least a 2-fold frequency increase after treatment relative to C1D1, with a pseudocount of 0.5 for undetected baseline clones. Singleton clones were defined as clones with 0 or 1 copy at C1D1, and non-singleton clones were defined as clones with 2 or more copies. By matching protein sequences in sorted samples from the same patient, clones expanded in unsorted samples were annotated as CD4+, CD8+ or unknown. Wilcoxon tests on paired samples were used to test changes in diversity from C1D1 to C4D1. Here the immuneACCESS table is served through TCRdb, limited to in-frame sequences with V and J called. Missing clones are a known gap in these copies; in checked studies unresolved V genes cover under half, and the rest lacks a known reason. V, J and clone size reflect that table, while D and trimming were determined from the DNA. Across this sample there are 29,000 or so clones, with around 71% seen only once. The top ten hold about 3.3% of the sample.

Results the study describes overall, beyond this receptor: The study was restricted to a single clinical trial cohort, and the causes of repertoire differences, possibly disease activity or prior therapy, were left undefined. Diversity was lower in patients who began nivolumab less than 1 year after ASCT, so these patients were left out of later analyses to avoid confounding by immune reconstitution. Baseline TCR diversity was reported to be lower in newly diagnosed patients than in healthy donors and to be lower still in relapsed/refractory patients. Baseline diversity similar to that of newly diagnosed patients was observed in trial patients achieving complete response, whereas significantly lower diversity was observed in partial responders and progressors. By C4D1, a significant rise was seen in CD4+ TCR diversity but not in CD8+ TCR diversity (p=0.0027 vs p=0.16), and the rise was most apparent among complete responders (p=0.02).

Here V drops 7 bases and J drops 2 bases, and the junction holds 9 bases not matched to any gene. CDR1 SGHTA and CDR2 FQGNSA are derived from the germline V gene. Spanning cysteine to phenylalanine, the CDR3 consists of 15 amino acids. The sequence is cut down to CDR3 DNA, 45 bases in frame from base 1. The chain is encoded by TRBV7-2 joined to TRBJ2-7, and TRBD2 aligns with 9 junction nucleotides. Sequencing used peripheral blood mononuclear cells (PBMCs), obtained before the second cycle of nivolumab. The TCR sequence derives from a human donor with classical Hodgkin lymphoma. The DNA sequence follows: TGTGCCAGCACCAATAGCGGGGGCCGAACCTACGAGCAGTACTTC. Its amino acids are CASTNSGGRTYEQYF.